The TCR beta chain under discussion was sequenced for a study of CD8 T cells in ankylosing spondylitis. Overall study findings and caveats: Several highly homologous variants made up a TCR beta motif, and this motif appeared characteristic of ankylosing spondylitis blood.

This clonotype was observed at least ten times. Its antigen remains unidentified. Using its own MiXCR run on the 5' RACE reads, TCRdb lists one record per CDR3 protein. This table holds around 130,000 distinct CDR3 sequences, over 6% found once. The CDR3 is 12 residues long. CDR1 is SQVTM, CDR2 ANQGSEA, per germline. The ends were cut back, 2 bases at V and 5 bases at J, with 10 bases in the middle. The V and J genes are TRBV29-1 and TRBJ2-7, with D tentatively TRBD1 or TRBD2 (6 bases each). Sequencing was carried out using blood, either unsorted or a sorted T cell fraction (not recorded which). This TCR came from a male donor with ankylosing spondylitis or in good health (not recorded which). CDR3 coding DNA: TGCAGCGTTGAATGGGGGGACAACGAGCAGTACTTC. Amino acids: CSVEWGDNEQYF.